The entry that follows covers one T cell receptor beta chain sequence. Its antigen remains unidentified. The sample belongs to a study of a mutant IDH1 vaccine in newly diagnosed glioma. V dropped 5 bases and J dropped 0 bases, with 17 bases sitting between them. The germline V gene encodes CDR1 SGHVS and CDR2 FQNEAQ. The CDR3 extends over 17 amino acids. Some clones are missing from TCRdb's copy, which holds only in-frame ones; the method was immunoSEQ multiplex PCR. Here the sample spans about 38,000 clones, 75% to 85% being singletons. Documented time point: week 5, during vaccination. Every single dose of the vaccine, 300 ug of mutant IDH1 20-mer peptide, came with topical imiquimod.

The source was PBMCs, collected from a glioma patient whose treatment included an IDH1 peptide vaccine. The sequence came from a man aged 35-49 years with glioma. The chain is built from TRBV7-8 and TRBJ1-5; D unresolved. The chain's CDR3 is CASSAMMGPNSNQPQHF. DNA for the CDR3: TGTGCCAGCAGCGCGATGATGGGCCCAAATAGCAATCAGCCCCAGCATTTT.